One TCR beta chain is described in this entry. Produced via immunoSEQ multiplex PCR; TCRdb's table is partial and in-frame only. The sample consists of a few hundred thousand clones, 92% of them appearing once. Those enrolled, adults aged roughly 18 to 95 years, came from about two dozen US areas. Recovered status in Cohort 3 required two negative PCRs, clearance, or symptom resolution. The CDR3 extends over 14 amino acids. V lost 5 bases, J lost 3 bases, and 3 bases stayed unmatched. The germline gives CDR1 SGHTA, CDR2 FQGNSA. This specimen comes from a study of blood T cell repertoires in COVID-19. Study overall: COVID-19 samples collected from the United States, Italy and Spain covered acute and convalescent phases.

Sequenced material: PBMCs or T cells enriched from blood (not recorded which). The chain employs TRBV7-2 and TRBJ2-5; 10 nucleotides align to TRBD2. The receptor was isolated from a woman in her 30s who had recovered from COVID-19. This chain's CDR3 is CASSPSGGEETQYF. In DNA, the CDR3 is TGTGCCAGCAGCCCGAGCGGGGGGGAAGAGACCCAGTACTTC.